What follows are 18 T cell receptor beta chains derived from one specimen sequenced in a study of T-cell reconstitution after alpha-beta-depleted transplantation in children. It was with unique molecular identifiers that the TCRbeta library was prepared. TCRdb processed the PCR reads anew with MiXCR; each CDR3 protein has one entry. The sample has 330,000 or so distinct CDR3 sequences, under 13% seen once. Source: PBMCs from the stem cell graft donor, taken from the stem cell graft. All receptors come from a human donor who donated a stem cell graft to a child with acute lymphoblastic leukemia.

The chain joins TRBV5-1 to TRBJ2-3, with a weak D call TRBD1 (6 bases). CDR1 is SGHRS, CDR2 YFSETQ, per germline. The CDR3 is made up of 16 amino acids. V was cut by 9 bases and J by 0 bases, with 20 bases left in between. CDR3 sequence (DNA): TGCGCCACCAAGGACAGCCTCTATTCTAGCACAGATACGCAGTATTTT. Translating it yields CATKDSLYSSTDTQYF. Drawing the rest from reference TRBV5-1 and TRBJ2-3, the complete variable domain is KAGVTQTPRYLIKTRGQQVTLSCSPISGHRSVSWYQQTPGQGLQFLFEYFSETQRNKGNFPGRFSGRQFSNSRSEMNVSTLELGDSALYLCATKDSLYSSTDTQYFGPGTRLTVL.

V is TRBV5-4 and J is TRBJ2-7; 7 bases fit TRBD1. This CDR3 is 16 amino acids long. Per germline, CDR1 SGHNT and CDR2 YYREEE (reference sequence). J gave up 2 bases and V 0 bases, and 8 bases lay outside the gene matches. CDR3 DNA: TGTGCCAGCAGCTTGGAGATAGGGGGACAGCCCTACGAGCAGTACTTC. As protein: CASSLEIGGQPYEQYF. The entire variable domain, with the rest obtained from reference TRBV5-4 and TRBJ2-7, is as follows: ETGVTQSPTHLIKTRGQQVTLRCSSQSGHNTVSWYQQALGQGPQFIFQYYREEENGRGNFPPRFSGLQFPNYSSELNVNALELDDSALYLCASSLEIGGQPYEQYFGPGTRLTVT.

This chain links TRBV7-2 with TRBJ2-1; D unclear. Per germline, CDR1 SGHTA and CDR2 FQGNSA. The V end was cut by 5 bases, the J end by 7 bases, with 24 bases between. CDR3 length: 17 amino acids. The CDR3 nucleotides are TGTGCCAGCAGCCCCTGGAGTTTGGAGCAATGGTTAAATGAGCAGTTCTTC. Translating gives CASSPWSLEQWLNEQFF.

The table lists this clonotype with a few counts. V is TRBV12-3 or TRBV12-4 and J is TRBJ1-5; TRBD1 aligns across 9 bases. The CDR3 length is 17 residues. V dropped 6 bases and J dropped 0; count of bases not matched to a gene: 9. CDR3 protein: CASSPTGGFYSNQPQHF. The CDR3 nucleotides read TGTGCCAGCAGCCCGACAGGGGGGTTCTATAGCAATCAGCCCCAGCATTTT.

This chain links TRBV11-3 with TRBJ2-1; the match to TRBD1 covers 9 bases. This CDR3 has 16 residues. The V and J ends lost 5 bases and 8 bases, in that order; junction bases with no gene match: 13. The germline V gene encodes CDR1 SGHNT and CDR2 YENEEA. The chain's CDR3 is CASSKNPPGQGHEQFF. Here the CDR3 DNA reads TGTGCCAGCAGCAAGAATCCCCCGGGACAGGGCCATGAGCAGTTCTTC.

V and J are TRBV7-2 and TRBJ2-7, with 11 bases aligning to TRBD2. V shed 5 bases and J 2 bases; nucleotides not matched to a gene: 5. Germline values: CDR1 SGHTA, CDR2 FQGNSA. This CDR3 contains 15 residues. CDR3 in amino acids: CASSPTSGGAYEQYF. The CDR3 DNA is TGTGCCAGCAGCCCCACTAGCGGGGGAGCCTACGAGCAGTACTTC.

In its sample, this clonotype was seen a few times. The V and J genes are TRBV25-1 and TRBJ1-4; D gene uncertain. The CDR3 covers 14 residues. Between the trimmed V and J ends, which lost 1 base and 5 bases, there was a span of 8 bases. Germline V gene data show CDR1 as MGHDK and CDR2 as SYGVNS. DNA for the CDR3: TGTGCCAGCAGTGAATCGCCGATAAATGAAAAACTGTTTTTT. The encoded protein is CASSESPINEKLFF.

This clonotype was seen only a few times. The rearrangement uses TRBV5-5 and TRBJ1-6; 7 bases align to TRBD1. This CDR3 contains 15 residues. Per the germline V gene, CDR1 is SGHKS and CDR2 is YYEKEE (reference sequence). The ends lost 4 bases at V and 2 bases at J; junction bases unmatched: 3. The CDR3 reads CASSVTGPYNSPLHF. Here the CDR3 DNA reads TGTGCCAGCAGCGTGACAGGGCCCTATAATTCACCCCTCCACTTT. Variable domain in full (rest from reference TRBV5-5 and TRBJ1-6): DAGVTQSPTHLIKTRGQQVTLRCSPISGHKSVSWYQQVLGQGPQFIFQYYEKEERGRGNFPDRFSARQFPNYSSELNVNALLLGDSALYLCASSVTGPYNSPLHFGNGTRLTVT.

This chain joins TRBV6-2 or TRBV6-3 and TRBJ1-5; no clear D. CDR3 length equals 12 residues. The germline gives CDR1 MNHEY, CDR2 SVGEGT. V was cut by 8 bases and J by 6 bases, with 11 bases left in between. The CDR3 protein is CASGEVVQPQHF. As DNA, the CDR3 is TGTGCCAGCGGGGAAGTCGTTCAGCCCCAGCATTTT.

This clonotype turned up a few times. This chain links TRBV5-1 with TRBJ2-7, with no clear D. The CDR3 runs to 13 residues. The V and J ends lost 0 bases and 12 bases respectively, with 16 bases between them. Germline V gene sequence: CDR1 SGHRS, CDR2 YFSETQ. Here the CDR3 reads CASSLAGPSKPYF. The CDR3 coding sequence is TGCGCCAGCAGCTTGGCCGGGCCATCCAAACCGTACTTC.

In its sample, this clonotype was seen a few times. The chain carries TRBV20-1 and TRBJ2-4; 12 bases fit TRBD2. The germline V gene encodes CDR1 DFQATT and CDR2 SNEGSKA (reference sequence). V gave up 4 bases and J gave up 0 bases; unmatched junction bases: 13. The CDR3 spans 19 residues. This CDR3 is CSATQLGLAGSLAKNIQYF. Here the CDR3 DNA reads TGCAGTGCTACCCAGCTAGGACTAGCGGGATCACTAGCCAAAAACATTCAGTACTTC.

This clonotype was observed at least ten times. The genes are TRBV5-1 and TRBJ1-4; 7 bases line up with TRBD1. V trimming: 0 bases; J trimming: 5 bases; junction bases outside the gene matches: 1. This CDR3 is built from 14 residues. In germline, CDR1 is SGHRS, CDR2 YFSETQ. The CDR3 here is CASSLGTGNEKLFF. The DNA of the CDR3 is TGCGCCAGCAGCTTGGGGACAGGAAATGAAAAACTGTTTTTT.

V is TRBV20-1 and J is TRBJ1-5; the match to TRBD1 covers 10 bases. With 5 bases clipped from V and 6 bases from J, the junction kept 7 bases outside the gene matches. The V gene's germline CDR1 is DFQATT and CDR2 SNEGSKA (reference sequence). CDR3 length: 14 residues. The CDR3 DNA follows: TGCAGTGCTCGGGACAGGGGAACGGGTCAGCCCCAGCATTTT. Translating gives CSARDRGTGQPQHF.

This clonotype was seen a handful of times. The chain uses TRBV20-1 and TRBJ2-1, with 8 positions matching TRBD2. The CDR3 runs to 12 residues. V lost 0 bases, J lost 16 bases, and 8 bases stayed unmatched. Germline lookup yields CDR1 DFQATT and CDR2 SNEGSKA (reference sequence). This CDR3 is CSARDRGLDFFF. DNA of the CDR3: TGCAGTGCTAGAGATCGGGGACTAGACTTTTTCTTC.

This clonotype was seen a few times. This chain links TRBV5-1 with TRBJ2-7, with D tentatively TRBD2 (6 bases). This CDR3 has 15 amino acids. CDR1 and CDR2 from the germline V gene are SGHRS and YFSETQ. The V and J ends lost 0 bases and 2 bases respectively, with 12 bases between them. CDR3 nucleotides: TGCGCCAGCAGCTTGGAATGGGGAGGCGCCTACGAGCAGTACTTC. Protein sequence: CASSLEWGGAYEQYF. Full variable domain (outside the CDR3, taken from reference TRBV5-1 and TRBJ2-7): KAGVTQTPRYLIKTRGQQVTLSCSPISGHRSVSWYQQTPGQGLQFLFEYFSETQRNKGNFPGRFSGRQFSNSRSEMNVSTLELGDSALYLCASSLEWGGAYEQYFGPGTRLTVT.

This clonotype was observed at least ten times. The rearrangement uses TRBV5-6 and TRBJ2-7, with D hard to call. This CDR3 region has 11 residues. Trimming removed 4 bases from V and 2 bases from J, with 4 bases in between. Germline CDR1 reads SGHDT; CDR2 reads YYEEEE. CDR3 DNA sequence: TGTGCCAGCAGCGCGCCCTACGAGCAGTACTTC. Its translation is CASSAPYEQYF. The whole variable domain, filled in from reference TRBV5-6 and TRBJ2-7, reads DAGVTQSPTHLIKTRGQQVTLRCSPKSGHDTVSWYQQALGQGPQFIFQYYEEEERQRGNFPDRFSGHQFPNYSSELNVNALLLGDSALYLCASSAPYEQYFGPGTRLTVT.

V is TRBV6-2 or TRBV6-3 and J is TRBJ2-1; 7 bases are shared with TRBD2. The CDR3 is 21 residues long. V lost 0 bases and J lost 0; bases outside the gene matches: 17. Germline V lookup: CDR1 MNHEY, CDR2 SVGEGT. The CDR3 sequence: CASSYSGVGLAAFRSYNEQFF. The CDR3 nucleotides are TGTGCCAGCAGTTACTCTGGGGTTGGGCTAGCGGCTTTCCGCTCCTACAATGAGCAGTTCTTC.

The genes are TRBV10-3 and TRBJ2-1, with 14 bases identical to TRBD2. Germline V gene sequence: CDR1 ENHRY, CDR2 SYGVKD. V lost 8 bases, J lost 3 bases, and 3 bases stayed unmatched. The CDR3 contains 15 residues. Here the CDR3 DNA reads TGTGCCATCGGGACTAGCGGGAGAAGCTACAATGAGCAGTTCTTC. Protein product: CAIGTSGRSYNEQFF.